In this sample, the clone carrying this T cell receptor beta chain turned up once. These data originate in a study of T cells after yellow fever vaccination. Study background: The SMART-Seq v4 Ultra Low Input method served to prepare the low-cell-number fractions. Study results and limitations: At around 95% for CD4 and almost 90% for CD8, most primary-vaccination clones showed up again after the booster.

A universal primer site and UMIs were added as TCR cDNA was made by 5'RACE template switching. Each CDR3 protein gets one entry after TCRdb re-called the 5' RACE reads with MiXCR. The table records approximately 85,000 distinct CDR3 sequences, 13% of them present only once. V was cut by 6 bases and J by 10 bases, with 13 bases left in between. There are 11 residues in the CDR3. Germline V gene sequence: CDR1 DFQATT, CDR2 SNEGSKA (reference sequence). The chain joins TRBV20-1 to TRBJ2-1; a weak D match, TRBD2 (7 bases). The clonotype originates from a man aged 18-30 years who received the YFV17D yellow fever vaccine. The sample was CD8+ T cells not binding an NS4B(214-222) dextramer, sorted from PBMCs, taken approximately 22 days after the first yellow fever vaccination. In DNA, the CDR3 is TGCAGTGCGGAGGGGGGGTTGGAGCAGTTCTTC. As protein: CSAEGGLEQFF.